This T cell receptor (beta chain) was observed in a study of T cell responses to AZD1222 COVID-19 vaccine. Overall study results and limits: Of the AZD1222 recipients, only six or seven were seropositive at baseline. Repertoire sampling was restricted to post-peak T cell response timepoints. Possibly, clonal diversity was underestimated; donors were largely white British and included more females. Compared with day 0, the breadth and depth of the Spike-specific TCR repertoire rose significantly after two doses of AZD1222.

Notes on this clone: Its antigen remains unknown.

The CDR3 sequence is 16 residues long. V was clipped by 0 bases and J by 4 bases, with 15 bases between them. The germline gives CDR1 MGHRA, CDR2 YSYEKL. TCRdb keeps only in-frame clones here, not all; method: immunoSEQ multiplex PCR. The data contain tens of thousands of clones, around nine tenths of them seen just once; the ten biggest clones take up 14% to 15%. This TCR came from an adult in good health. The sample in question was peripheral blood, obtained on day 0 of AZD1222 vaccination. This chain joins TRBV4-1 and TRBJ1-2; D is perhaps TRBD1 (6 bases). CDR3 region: CASSQDKGYRAYGYTF. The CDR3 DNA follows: TGCGCCAGCAGCCAAGATAAGGGGTACAGGGCCTATGGCTACACCTTC.